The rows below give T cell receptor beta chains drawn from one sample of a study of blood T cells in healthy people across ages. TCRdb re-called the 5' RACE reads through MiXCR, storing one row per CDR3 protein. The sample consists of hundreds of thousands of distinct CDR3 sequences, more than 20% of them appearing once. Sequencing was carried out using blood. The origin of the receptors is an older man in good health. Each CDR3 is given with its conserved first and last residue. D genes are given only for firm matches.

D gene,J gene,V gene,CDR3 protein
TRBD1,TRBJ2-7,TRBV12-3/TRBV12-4,CASSPGQGWLYEQYF
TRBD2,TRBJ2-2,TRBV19,CASRPGGEVVGELFF
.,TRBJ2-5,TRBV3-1,CASSQTSAETQYF
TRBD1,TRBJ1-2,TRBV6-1,CASSELKGQAVGYTF
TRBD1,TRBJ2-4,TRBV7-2,CASSLVSQGVAKNIQYF
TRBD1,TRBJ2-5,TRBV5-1,CASSKTGGSLETQYF
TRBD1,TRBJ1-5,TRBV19,CASSRQGTSNQPQHF
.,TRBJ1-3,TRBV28,CASSLGQWRNTIYF
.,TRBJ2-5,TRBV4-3,CARSQDAAFQETQYF
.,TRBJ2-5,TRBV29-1,CSVEEGGGETQYF
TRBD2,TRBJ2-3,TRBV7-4,CASSGRVSGMNTQYF
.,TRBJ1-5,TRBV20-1,CSATGVESNQPQHF
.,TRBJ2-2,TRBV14,CASSGGTNTGELFF
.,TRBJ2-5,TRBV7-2,CASSPGSRQETQYF
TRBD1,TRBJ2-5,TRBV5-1,CASSLAGTGTETQYF
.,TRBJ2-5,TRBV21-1,CASSKAGPGKTQYF
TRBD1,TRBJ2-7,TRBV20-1,CSARNFGTGGYEQYF
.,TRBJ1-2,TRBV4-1,CASSQDNSGYGYTF
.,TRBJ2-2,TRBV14,CASSQQYGGNGELFF
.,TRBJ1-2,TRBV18,CASSPDGQIFYGYTF